What follows is one T cell receptor beta chain and its context. Produced via immunoSEQ multiplex PCR; TCRdb's table is partial and in-frame only. The data show fewer than 400,000 clones, about 87% seen once. This CDR3 has 14 residues. V dropped 4 bases and J dropped 1 base, with 10 bases sitting between them. Germline lookup yields CDR1 SGHTA and CDR2 FQGNSA. The sample belongs to a study of blood T cell repertoires in COVID-19. Whole-study context: From T cells, B-cell-depleted T cells, or PBMCs came the material, which was cDNA or gDNA.

The sample taken for sequencing was PBMCs or T cells enriched from blood (not recorded which). This rearrangement joins TRBV7-2 to TRBJ1-1; TRBD1 is a possible D gene (5 bases). This receptor was identified in a woman aged 18-35 years who had recovered from COVID-19. CDR3 loop: CASSYAGGNTEAFF. The CDR3 nucleotides read TGTGCCAGCAGCTACGCGGGGGGGAACACTGAAGCTTTCTTT.